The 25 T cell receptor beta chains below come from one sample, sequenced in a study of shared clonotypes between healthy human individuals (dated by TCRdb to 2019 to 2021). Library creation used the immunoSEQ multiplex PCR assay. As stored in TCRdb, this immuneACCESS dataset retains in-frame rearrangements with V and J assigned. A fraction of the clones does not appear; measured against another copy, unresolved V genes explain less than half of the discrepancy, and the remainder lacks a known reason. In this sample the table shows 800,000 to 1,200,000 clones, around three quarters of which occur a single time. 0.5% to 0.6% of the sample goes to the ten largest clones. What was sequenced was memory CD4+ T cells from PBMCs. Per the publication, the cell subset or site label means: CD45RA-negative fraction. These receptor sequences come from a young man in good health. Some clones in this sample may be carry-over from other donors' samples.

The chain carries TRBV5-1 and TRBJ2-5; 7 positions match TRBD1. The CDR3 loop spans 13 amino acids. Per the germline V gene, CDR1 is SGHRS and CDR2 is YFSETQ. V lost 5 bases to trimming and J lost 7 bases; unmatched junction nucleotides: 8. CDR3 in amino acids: CASRSTGIGTQYF. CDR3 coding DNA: TGCGCCAGCAGGTCGACAGGGATCGGGACCCAGTACTTC.

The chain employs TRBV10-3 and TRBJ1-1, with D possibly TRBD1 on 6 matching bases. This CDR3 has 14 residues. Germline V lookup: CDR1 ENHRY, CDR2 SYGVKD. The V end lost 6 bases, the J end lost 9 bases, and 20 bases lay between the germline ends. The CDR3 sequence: CAIRLDSSWGQAFF. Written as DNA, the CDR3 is TGTGCCATCAGGTTAGATTCGAGTTGGGGGCAAGCTTTCTTT.

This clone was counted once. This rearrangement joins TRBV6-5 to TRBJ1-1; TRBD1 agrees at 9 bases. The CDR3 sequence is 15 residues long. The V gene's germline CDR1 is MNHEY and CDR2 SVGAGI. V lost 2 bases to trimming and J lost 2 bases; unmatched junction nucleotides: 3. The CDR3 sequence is CASSYTGGANTEAFF. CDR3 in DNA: TGTGCCAGCAGTTACACAGGGGGCGCAAACACTGAAGCTTTCTTT.

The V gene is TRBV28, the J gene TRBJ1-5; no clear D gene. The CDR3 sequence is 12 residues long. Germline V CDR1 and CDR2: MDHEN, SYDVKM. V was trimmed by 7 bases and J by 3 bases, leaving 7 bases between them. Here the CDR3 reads CASIGNNQPQHF. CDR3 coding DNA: TGTGCCAGCATCGGCAACAATCAGCCCCAGCATTTT.

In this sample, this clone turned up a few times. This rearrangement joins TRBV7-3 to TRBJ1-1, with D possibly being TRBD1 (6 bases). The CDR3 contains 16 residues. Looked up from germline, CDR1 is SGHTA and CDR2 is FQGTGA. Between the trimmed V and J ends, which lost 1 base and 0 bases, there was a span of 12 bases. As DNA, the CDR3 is TGTGCCAGCAGCTTAATTCCCACAGGGATGAACACTGAAGCTTTCTTT. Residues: CASSLIPTGMNTEAFF.

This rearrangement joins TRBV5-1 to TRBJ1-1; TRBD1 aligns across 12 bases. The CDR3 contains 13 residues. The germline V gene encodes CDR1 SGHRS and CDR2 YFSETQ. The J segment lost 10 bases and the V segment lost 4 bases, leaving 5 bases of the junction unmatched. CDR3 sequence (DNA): TGCGCCAGCAGCCCGGGACAGGGGGCTTTAGCTTTCTTT. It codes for CASSPGQGALAFF.

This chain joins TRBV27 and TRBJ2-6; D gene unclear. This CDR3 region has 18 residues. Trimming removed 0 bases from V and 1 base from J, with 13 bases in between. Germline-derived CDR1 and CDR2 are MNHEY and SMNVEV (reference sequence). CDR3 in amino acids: CASSLSPQRRSGANVLTF. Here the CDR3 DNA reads TGTGCCAGCAGTTTATCACCACAAAGACGATCTGGGGCCAACGTCCTGACTTTC.

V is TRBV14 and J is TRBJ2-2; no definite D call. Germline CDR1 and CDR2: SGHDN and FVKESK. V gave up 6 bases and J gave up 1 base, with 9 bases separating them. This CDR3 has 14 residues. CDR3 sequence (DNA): TGTGCCAGCAGGCTGGAACTGAACACCGGGGAGCTGTTTTTT. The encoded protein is CASRLELNTGELFF.

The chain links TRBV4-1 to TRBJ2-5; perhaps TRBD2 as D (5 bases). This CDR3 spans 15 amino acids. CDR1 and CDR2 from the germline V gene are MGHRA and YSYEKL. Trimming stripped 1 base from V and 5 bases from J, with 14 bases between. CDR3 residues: CASSQGTAREETQYF. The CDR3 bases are TGCGCCAGCAGCCAAGGTACGGCAAGGGAGGAGACCCAGTACTTC.

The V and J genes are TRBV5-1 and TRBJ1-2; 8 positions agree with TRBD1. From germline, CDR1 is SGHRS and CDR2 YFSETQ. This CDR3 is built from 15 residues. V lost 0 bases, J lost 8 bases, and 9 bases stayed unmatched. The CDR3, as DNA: TGCGCCAGCAGCTTGGCCGGAATGACAGGGGAGGGCTACACCTTC. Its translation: CASSLAGMTGEGYTF.

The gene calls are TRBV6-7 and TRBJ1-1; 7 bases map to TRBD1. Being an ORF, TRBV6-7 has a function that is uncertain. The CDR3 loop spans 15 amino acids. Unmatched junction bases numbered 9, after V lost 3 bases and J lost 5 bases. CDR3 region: CASSYGAAGGTEAFF. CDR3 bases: TGTGCCAGCAGTTATGGGGCCGCAGGGGGGACTGAAGCTTTCTTT.

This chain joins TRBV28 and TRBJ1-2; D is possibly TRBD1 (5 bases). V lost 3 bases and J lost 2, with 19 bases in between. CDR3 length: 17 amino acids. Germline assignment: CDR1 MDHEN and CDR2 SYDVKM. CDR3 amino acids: CASSLTSGAGDNYGYTF. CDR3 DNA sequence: TGTGCCAGCAGTTTGACCTCAGGCGCTGGGGACAACTATGGCTACACCTTC.

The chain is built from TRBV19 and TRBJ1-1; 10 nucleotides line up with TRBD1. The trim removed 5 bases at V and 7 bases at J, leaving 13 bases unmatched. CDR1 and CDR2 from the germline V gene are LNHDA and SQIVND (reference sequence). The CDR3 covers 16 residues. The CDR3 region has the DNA TGTGCCAGTAGTCCAGCGGGACAGGGGTCGACTCTTGAAGCTTTCTTT. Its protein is CASSPAGQGSTLEAFF.

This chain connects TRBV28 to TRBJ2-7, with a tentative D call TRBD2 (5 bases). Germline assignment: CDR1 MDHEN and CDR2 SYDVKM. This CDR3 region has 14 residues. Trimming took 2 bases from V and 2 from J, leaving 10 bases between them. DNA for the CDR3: TGTGCCAGCAGTTTAGGTGGGAGCACCTACGAGCAGTACTTC. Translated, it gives CASSLGGSTYEQYF.

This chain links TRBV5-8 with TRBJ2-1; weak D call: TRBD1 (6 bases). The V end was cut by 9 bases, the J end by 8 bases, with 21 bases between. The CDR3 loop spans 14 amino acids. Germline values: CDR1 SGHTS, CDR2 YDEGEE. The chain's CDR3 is CATTTPGEWDEQFF. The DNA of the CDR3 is TGTGCCACCACAACCCCAGGGGAATGGGATGAGCAGTTCTTC.

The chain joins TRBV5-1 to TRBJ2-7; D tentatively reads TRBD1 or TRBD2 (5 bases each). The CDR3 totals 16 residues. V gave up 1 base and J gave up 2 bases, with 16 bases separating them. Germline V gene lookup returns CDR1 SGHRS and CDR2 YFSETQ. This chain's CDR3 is CASSLFAGTETYEQYF. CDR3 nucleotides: TGCGCCAGCAGCTTGTTCGCCGGGACGGAGACCTACGAGCAGTACTTC.

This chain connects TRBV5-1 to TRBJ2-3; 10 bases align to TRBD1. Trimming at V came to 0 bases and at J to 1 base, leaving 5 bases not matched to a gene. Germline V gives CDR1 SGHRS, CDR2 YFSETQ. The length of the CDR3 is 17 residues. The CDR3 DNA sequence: TGCGCCAGCAGCTTGGCCCAGACAGGGGGCCGCACAGATACGCAGTATTTT. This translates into CASSLAQTGGRTDTQYF.

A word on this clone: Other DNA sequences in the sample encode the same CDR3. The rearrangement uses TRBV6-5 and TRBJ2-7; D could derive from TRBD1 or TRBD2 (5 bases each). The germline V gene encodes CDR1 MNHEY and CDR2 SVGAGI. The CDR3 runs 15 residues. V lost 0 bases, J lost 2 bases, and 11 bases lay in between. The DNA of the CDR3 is TGTGCCAGCAGTTACTCGAGGGGAAGCACCTACGAGCAGTACTTC. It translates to CASSYSRGSTYEQYF.

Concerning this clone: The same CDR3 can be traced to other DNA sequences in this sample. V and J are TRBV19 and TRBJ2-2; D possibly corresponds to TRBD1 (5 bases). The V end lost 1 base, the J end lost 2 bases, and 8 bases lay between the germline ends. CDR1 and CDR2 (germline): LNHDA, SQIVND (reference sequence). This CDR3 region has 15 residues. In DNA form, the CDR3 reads TGTGCCAGTAGTATAGGAACAGGAAACACCGGGGAGCTGTTTTTT. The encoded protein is CASSIGTGNTGELFF.

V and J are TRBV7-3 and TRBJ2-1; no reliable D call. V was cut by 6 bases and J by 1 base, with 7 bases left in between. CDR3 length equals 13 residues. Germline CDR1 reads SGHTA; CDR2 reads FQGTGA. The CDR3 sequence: CASSAASYNEQFF. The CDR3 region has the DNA TGTGCCAGCAGTGCGGCTTCCTACAATGAGCAGTTCTTC.

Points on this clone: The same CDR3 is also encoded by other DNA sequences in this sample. The chain's CDR3 is CASRARDRRNQPQHF. CDR3 in DNA: TGTGCCAGCAGGGCCCGGGACAGGAGAAATCAGCCCCAGCATTTT. J is TRBJ1-5 and V is TRBV28; 8 positions match TRBD1. Germline CDR1 and CDR2: MDHEN and SYDVKM. CDR3 length: 15 residues. V dropped 6 bases and J dropped 4; count of bases not matched to a gene: 8.

The DNA for the CDR3 is TGTGCCAGCCAGGGGCTTTATGAGCAGTTCTTC. It yields the protein CASQGLYEQFF. The V call is TRBV7-2, the J call TRBJ2-1, with a tentative D call TRBD1 (6 bases). V lost 8 bases and J 8 bases, leaving 10 bases between the germline ends. The CDR3 sequence is 11 residues long. Germline-derived CDR1 and CDR2 are SGHTA and FQGNSA.

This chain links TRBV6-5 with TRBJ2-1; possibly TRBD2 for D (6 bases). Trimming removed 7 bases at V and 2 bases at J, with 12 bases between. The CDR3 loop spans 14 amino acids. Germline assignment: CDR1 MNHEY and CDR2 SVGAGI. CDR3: CASKPGVAYNEQFF. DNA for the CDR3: TGTGCCAGCAAACCGGGAGTAGCCTACAATGAGCAGTTCTTC.

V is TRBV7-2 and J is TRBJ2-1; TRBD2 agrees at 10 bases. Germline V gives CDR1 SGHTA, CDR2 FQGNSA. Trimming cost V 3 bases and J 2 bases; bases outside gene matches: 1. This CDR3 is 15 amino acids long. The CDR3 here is CASSFGTSAYNEQFF. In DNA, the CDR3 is TGTGCCAGCAGCTTCGGGACTAGCGCCTACAATGAGCAGTTCTTC.

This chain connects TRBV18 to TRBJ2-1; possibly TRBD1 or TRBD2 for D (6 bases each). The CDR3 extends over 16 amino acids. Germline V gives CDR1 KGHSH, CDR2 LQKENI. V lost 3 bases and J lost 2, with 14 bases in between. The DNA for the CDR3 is TGTGCCAGCTCACCTCCCTGGGGGGCAGCCTACAATGAGCAGTTCTTC. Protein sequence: CASSPPWGAAYNEQFF.